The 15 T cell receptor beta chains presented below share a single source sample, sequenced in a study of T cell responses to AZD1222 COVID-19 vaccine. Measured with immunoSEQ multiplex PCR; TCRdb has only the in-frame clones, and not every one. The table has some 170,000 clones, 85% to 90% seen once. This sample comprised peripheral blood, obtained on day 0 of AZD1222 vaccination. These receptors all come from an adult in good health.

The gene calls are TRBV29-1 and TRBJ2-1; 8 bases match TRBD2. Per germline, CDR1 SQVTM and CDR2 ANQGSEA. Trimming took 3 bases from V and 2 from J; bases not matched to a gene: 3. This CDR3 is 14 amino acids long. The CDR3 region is CSVDLAGPYNEQFF. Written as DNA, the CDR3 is TGCAGCGTTGATTTAGCGGGACCCTACAATGAGCAGTTCTTC.

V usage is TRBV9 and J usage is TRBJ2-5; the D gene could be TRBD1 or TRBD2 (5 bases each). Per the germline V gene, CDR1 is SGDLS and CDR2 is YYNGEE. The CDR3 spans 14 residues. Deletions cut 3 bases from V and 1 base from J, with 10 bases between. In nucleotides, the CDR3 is TGTGCCAGCAGCGCGAGGGACCCCCAAGAGACCCAGTACTTC. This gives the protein CASSARDPQETQYF.

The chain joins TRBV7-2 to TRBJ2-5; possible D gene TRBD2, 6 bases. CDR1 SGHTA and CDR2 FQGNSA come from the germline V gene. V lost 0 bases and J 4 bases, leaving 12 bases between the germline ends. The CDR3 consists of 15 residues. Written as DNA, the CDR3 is TGTGCCAGCAGCTTAGCTGGGGGGTTTCCAGAGACCCAGTACTTC. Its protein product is CASSLAGGFPETQYF.

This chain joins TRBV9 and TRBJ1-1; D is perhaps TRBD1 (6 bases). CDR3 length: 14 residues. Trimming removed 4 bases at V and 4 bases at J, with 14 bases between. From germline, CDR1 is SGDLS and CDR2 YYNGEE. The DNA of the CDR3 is TGTGCCAGCAGCCTTCGGGGGGGCCTCACTGAAGCTTTCTTT. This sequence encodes CASSLRGGLTEAFF.

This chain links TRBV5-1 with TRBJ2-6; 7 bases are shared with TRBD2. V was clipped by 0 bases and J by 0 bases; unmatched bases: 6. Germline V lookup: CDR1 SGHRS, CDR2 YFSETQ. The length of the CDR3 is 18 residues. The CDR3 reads CASSLAGLAASGANVLTF. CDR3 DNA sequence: TGCGCCAGCAGCTTGGCGGGCCTAGCGGCCTCTGGGGCCAACGTCCTGACTTTC.

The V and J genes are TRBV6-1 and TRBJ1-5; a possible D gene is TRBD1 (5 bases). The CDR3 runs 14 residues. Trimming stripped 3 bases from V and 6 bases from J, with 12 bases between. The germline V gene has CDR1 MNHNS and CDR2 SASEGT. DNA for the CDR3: TGTGCCAGCAGTGATCCAGGGATAAGTCAGCCCCAGCATTTT. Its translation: CASSDPGISQPQHF.

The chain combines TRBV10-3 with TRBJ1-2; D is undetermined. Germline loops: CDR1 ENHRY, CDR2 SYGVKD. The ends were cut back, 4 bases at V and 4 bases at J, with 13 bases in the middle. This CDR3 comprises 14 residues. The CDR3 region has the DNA TGTGCCATCAGTGGGCAGGATCTTGGCTATGGCTACACCTTC. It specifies CAISGQDLGYGYTF.

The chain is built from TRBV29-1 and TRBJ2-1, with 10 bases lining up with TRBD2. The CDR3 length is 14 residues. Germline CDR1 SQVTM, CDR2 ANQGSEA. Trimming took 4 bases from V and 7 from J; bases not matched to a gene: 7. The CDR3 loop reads CSVVGLAGANEQFF. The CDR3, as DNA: TGCAGCGTTGTTGGGCTAGCGGGGGCTAATGAGCAGTTCTTC.

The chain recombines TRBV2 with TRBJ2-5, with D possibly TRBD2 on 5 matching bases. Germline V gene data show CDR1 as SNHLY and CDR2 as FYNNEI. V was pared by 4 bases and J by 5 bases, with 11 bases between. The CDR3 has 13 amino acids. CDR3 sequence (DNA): TGTGCCAGCAGTGTAAGAGGGTCGGAGACCCAGTACTTC. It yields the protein CASSVRGSETQYF.

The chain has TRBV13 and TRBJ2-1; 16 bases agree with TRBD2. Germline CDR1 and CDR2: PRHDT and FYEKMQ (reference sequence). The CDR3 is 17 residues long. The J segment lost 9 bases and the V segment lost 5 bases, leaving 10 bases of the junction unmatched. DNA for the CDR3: TGTGCCAGCAGCCGACCGGGACTAGCGGGAGGGCCAGGTGAGCAGTTCTTC. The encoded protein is CASSRPGLAGGPGEQFF.

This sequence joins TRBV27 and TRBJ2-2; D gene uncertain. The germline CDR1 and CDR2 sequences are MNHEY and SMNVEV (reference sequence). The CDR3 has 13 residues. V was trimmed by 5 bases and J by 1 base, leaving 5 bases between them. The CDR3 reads CASSTMNTGELFF. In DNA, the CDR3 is TGTGCCAGCAGTACAATGAACACCGGGGAGCTGTTTTTT.

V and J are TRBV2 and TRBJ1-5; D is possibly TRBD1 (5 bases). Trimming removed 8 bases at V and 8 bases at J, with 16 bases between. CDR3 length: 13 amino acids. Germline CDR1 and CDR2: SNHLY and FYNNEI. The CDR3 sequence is CASGGDFGEPQHF. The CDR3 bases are TGTGCCAGCGGGGGGGACTTTGGTGAGCCCCAGCATTTT.

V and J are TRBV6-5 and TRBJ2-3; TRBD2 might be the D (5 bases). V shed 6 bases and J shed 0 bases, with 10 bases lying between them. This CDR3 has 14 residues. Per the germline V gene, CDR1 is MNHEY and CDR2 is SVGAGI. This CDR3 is CASRGRPSTDTQYF. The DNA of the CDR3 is TGTGCCAGCAGGGGGAGACCTAGCACAGATACGCAGTATTTT.

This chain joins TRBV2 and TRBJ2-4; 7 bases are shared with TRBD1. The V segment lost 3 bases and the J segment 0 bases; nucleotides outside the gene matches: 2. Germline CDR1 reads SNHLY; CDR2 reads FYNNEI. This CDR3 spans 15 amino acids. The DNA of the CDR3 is TGTGCCAGCAGTGAGACAGGGATAGCCAAAAACATTCAGTACTTC. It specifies CASSETGIAKNIQYF.

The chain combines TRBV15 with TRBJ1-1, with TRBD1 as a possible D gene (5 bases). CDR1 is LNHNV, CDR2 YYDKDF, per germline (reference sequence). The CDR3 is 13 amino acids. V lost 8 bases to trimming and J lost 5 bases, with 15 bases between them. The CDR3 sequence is CATDKGVRTEAFF. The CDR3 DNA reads TGTGCCACCGACAAAGGGGTGAGGACTGAAGCTTTCTTT.